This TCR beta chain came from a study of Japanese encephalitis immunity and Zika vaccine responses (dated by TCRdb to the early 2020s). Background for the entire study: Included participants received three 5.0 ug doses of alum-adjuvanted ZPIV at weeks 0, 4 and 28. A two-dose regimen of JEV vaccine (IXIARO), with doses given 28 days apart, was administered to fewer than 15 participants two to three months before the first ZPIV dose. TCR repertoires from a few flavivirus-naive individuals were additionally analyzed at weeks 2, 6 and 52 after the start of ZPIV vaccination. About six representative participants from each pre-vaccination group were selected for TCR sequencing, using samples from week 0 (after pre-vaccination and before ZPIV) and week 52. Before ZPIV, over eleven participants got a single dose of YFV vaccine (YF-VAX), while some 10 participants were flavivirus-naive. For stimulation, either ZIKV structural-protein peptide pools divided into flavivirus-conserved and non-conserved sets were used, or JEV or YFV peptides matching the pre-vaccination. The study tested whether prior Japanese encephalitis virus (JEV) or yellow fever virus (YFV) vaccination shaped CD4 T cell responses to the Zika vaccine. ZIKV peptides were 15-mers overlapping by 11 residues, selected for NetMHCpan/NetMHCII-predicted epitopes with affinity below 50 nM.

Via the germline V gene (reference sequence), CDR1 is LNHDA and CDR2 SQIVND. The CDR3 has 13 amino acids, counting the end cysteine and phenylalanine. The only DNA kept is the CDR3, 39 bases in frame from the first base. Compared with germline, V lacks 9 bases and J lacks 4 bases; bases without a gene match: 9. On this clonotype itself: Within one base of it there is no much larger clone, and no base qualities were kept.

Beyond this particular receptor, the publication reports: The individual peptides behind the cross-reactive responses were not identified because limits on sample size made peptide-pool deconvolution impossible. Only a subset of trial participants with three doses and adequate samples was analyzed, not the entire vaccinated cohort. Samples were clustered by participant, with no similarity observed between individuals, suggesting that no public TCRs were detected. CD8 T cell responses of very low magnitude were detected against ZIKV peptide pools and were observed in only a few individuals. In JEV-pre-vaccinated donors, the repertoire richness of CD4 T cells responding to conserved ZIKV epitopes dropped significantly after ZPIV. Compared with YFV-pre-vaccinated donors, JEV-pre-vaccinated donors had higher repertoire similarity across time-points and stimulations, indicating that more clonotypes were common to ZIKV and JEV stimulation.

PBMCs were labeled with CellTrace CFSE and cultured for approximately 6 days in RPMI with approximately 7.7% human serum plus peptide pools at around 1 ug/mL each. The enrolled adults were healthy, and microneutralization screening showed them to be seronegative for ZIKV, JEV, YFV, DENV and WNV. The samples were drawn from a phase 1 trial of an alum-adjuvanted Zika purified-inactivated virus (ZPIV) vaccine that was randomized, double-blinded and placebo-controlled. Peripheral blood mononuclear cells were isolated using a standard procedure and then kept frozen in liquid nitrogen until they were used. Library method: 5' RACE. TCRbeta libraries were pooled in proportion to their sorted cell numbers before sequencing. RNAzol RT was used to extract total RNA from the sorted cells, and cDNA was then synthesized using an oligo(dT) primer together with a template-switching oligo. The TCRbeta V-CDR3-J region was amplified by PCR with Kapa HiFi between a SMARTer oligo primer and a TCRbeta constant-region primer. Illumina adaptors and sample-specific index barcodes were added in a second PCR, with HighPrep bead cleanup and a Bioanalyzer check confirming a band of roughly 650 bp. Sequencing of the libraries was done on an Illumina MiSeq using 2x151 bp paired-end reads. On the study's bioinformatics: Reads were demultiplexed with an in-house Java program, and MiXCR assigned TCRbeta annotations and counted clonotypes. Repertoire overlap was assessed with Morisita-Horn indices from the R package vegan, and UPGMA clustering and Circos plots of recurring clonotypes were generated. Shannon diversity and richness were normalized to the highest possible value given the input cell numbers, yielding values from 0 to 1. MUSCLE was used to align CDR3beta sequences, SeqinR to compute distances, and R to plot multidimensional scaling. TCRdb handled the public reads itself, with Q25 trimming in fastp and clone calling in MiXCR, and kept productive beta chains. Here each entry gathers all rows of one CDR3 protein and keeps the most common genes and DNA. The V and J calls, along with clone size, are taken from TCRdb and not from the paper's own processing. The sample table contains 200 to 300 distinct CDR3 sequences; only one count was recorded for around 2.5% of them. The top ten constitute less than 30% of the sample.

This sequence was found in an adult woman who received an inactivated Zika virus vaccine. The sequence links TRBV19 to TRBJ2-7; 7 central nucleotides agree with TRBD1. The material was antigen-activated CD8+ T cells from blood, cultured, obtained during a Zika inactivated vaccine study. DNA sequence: TGTGCCAGCTCACAGGGGTTGATATACGAGCAGTACTTC. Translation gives CASSQGLIYEQYF.